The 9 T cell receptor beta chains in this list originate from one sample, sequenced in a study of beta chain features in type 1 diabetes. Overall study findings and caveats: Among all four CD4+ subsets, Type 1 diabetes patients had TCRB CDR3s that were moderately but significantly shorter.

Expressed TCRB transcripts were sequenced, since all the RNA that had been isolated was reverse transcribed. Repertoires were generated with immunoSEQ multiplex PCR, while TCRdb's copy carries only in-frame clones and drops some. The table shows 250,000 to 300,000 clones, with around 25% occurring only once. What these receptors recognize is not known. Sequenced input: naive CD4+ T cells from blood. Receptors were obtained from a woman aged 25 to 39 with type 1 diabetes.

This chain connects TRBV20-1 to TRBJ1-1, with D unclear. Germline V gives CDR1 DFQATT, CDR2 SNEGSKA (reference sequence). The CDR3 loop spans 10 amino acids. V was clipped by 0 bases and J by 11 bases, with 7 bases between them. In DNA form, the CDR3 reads TGCAGTGCTAGAGATCTTTCCGCTTTCTTT. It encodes CSARDLSAFF.

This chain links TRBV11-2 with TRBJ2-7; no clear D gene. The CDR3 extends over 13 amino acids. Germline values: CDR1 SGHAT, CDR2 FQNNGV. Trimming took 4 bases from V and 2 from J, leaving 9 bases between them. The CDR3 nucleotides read TGTGCCAGCAGCTCAACCAGAACCTACGAGCAGTACTTC. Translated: CASSSTRTYEQYF.

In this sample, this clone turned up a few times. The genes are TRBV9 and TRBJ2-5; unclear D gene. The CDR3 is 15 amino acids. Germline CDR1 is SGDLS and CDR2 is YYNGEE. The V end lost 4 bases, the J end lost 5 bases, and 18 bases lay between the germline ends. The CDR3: CASSLGPLAHETQYF. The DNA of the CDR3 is TGTGCCAGCAGCTTGGGCCCACTTGCCCACGAGACCCAGTACTTC.

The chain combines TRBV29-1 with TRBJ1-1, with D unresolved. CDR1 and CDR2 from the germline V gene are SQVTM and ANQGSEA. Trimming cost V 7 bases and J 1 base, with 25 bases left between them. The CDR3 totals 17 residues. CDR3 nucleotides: TGCAGCGGGGCGCTGGAGGAGCTTCACCTATCGAACACTGAAGCTTTCTTT. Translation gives CSGALEELHLSNTEAFF.

CDR3 DNA: TGTGCCAGCTCAAGGGCGGGAGCGGCGAACATTCAGTACTTC. This sequence encodes CASSRAGAANIQYF. The chain combines TRBV18 with TRBJ2-4; TRBD2 aligns across 7 bases. CDR3 size: 14 residues. The V gene's germline CDR1 is KGHSH and CDR2 LQKENI. V dropped 5 bases and J dropped 7; count of bases not matched to a gene: 8. Supplemented by reference TRBV18 and TRBJ2-4, the full variable domain reads NAGVMQNPRHLVRRRGQEARLRCSPMKGHSHVYWYRQLPEEGLKFMVYLQKENIIDESGMPKERFSAEFPKEGPSILRIQQVVRGDSAAYFCASSRAGAANIQYFGAGTRLSVL.

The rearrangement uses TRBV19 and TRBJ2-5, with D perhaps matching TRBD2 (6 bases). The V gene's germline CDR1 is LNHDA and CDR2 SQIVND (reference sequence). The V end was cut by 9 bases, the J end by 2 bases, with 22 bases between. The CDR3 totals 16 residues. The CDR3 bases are TGTGCCAGCGCAGGAGGAGGGTTCCCCCTTCAAGAGACCCAGTACTTC. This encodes CASAGGGFPLQETQYF.

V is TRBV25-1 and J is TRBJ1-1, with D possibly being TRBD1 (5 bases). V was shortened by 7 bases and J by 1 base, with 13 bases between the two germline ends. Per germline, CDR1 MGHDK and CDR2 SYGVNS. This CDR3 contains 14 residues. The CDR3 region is CASIGGGGNTEAFF. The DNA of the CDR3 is TGTGCCAGCATTGGGGGAGGCGGGAACACTGAAGCTTTCTTT. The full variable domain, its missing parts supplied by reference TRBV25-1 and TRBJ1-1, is EADIYQTPRYLVIGTGKKITLECSQTMGHDKMYWYQQDPGMELHLIHYSYGVNSTEKGDLSSESTVSRIRTEHFPLTLESARPSHTSQYLCASIGGGGNTEAFFGQGTRLTVV.

The CDR3 loop reads CASSLGSGISYNEQFF. The DNA for the CDR3 is TGCGCCAGCAGCTTGGGTAGCGGGATCTCCTACAATGAGCAGTTCTTC. This chain uses TRBV5-1 with TRBJ2-1; 8 bases are a match to TRBD2. J was trimmed by 0 bases and V by 0 bases; bases with no gene match: 2. This CDR3 is built from 16 residues. Germline V gives CDR1 SGHRS, CDR2 YFSETQ.

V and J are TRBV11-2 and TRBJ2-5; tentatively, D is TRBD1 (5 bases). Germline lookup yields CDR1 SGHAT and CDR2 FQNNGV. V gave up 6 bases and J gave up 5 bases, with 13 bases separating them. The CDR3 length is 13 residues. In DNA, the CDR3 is TGTGCCAGCAGAGGGTCCCCAGGGGAGACCCAGTACTTC. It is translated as CASRGSPGETQYF.